A single sample is the source of the 16 T cell receptor beta chains below, sequenced in a study of response to subunit inactivated influenza vaccine. TCRdb fed the RT-PCR reads into MiXCR, producing one record per CDR3 protein. This sample yields around 750,000 distinct CDR3 sequences, of which around 20% are seen a single time; 10% to 13% belongs to the top ten. The source material was PBMCs from blood, sampled 5 days after vaccination. These TCRs come from a man aged 45-65 years who received an inactivated influenza vaccine.

This clonotype was observed a few times. This chain uses TRBV7-2 with TRBJ2-7, with a possible D match to TRBD1 (5 bases). Deletions cut 3 bases from V and 1 base from J, with 10 bases between. The CDR3 covers 14 residues. Germline V gene sequence: CDR1 SGHTA, CDR2 FQGNSA. In DNA form, the CDR3 reads TGTGCCAGCAGCTTTACCCAGGGTTCCTACGAGCAGTACTTC. Residues: CASSFTQGSYEQYF.

The rearrangement joins TRBV24-1 to TRBJ2-1; D is uncertain. Trimming took 2 bases from V and 5 from J, leaving 6 bases between them. CDR3 length equals 13 residues. CDR1 KGHDR and CDR2 SFDVKD come from the germline V gene. CDR3 sequence (DNA): TGTGCCACCAGTGATTCCGTGAACAATGAGCAGTTCTTC. Its protein is CATSDSVNNEQFF.

This clonotype was detected only a few times. The V gene is TRBV12-3 or TRBV12-4, the J gene TRBJ1-5, with 10 bases lining up with TRBD1. The CDR3 totals 15 residues. The trim removed 3 bases at V and 6 bases at J, leaving 5 bases unmatched. The CDR3 DNA reads as TGTGCCAGCAGTTTGACAGGGGGCGCAGGTCAGCCCCAGCATTTT. It encodes CASSLTGGAGQPQHF.

Many counts were recorded for this clonotype. CDR3 in DNA: TGTGCCAGCAGTCCAGGGGGCCAGGGCTATGGCTACACCTTC. Translated: CASSPGGQGYGYTF. The chain has TRBV9 and TRBJ1-2; TRBD1 matches at 8 bases. Germline values: CDR1 SGDLS, CDR2 YYNGEE. The CDR3 totals 14 residues. J was trimmed by 4 bases and V by 5 bases; bases with no gene match: 7.

This clonotype was seen only a few times. The chain is built from TRBV6-2 or TRBV6-3 and TRBJ1-5; TRBD1 is a possible D gene (6 bases). The CDR3 consists of 15 residues. Trimming removed 6 bases at V and 4 bases at J, with 16 bases between. Germline lookup yields CDR1 MNHEY and CDR2 SVGEGT. The CDR3 region has the DNA TGTGCCAGCAGCATCCTCGGGGGCGGAAATCAGCCCCAGCATTTT. Residues: CASSILGGGNQPQHF.

V usage is TRBV7-3 and J usage is TRBJ2-2; TRBD1 might be the D (6 bases). Looked up from germline, CDR1 is SGHTA and CDR2 is FQGTGA. V dropped 5 bases and J dropped 4 bases, with 11 bases sitting between them. The CDR3 runs to 14 residues. CDR3 in amino acids: CASSPRTVTGELFF. The CDR3 DNA sequence: TGTGCCAGCAGCCCACGGACAGTCACCGGGGAGCTGTTTTTT.

The J gene is TRBJ2-7, the V gene TRBV4-3; D is uncertain. The length of the CDR3 is 18 residues. V was trimmed by 0 bases and J by 4 bases, leaving 22 bases between them. CDR1 is LGHNA and CDR2 is YSLEER in the germline V gene. The CDR3 spells CASSQDLAPAPGAYEQYF. In nucleotides, the CDR3 is TGCGCCAGCAGCCAAGATTTGGCCCCGGCGCCGGGTGCTTACGAGCAGTACTTC.

There are a few counts of this clonotype. V gene TRBV12-3 or TRBV12-4 combines with J gene TRBJ1-6, with a possible D match to TRBD1 (5 bases). V was clipped by 4 bases and J by 3 bases, with 10 bases between them. CDR3 length: 15 residues. The CDR3 nucleotides read TGTGCCAGCAGTTCCCATGGGGGCTATAATTCACCCCTCCACTTT. It is translated as CASSSHGGYNSPLHF.

The chain links TRBV28 to TRBJ2-1, with 10 nucleotides matching TRBD2. The germline CDR1 and CDR2 sequences are MDHEN and SYDVKM. This CDR3 contains 17 residues. J gave up 3 bases and V 6 bases, and 11 bases lay outside the gene matches. The CDR3 region has the DNA TGTGCCAGCAGACTACCCGGACTAGCGGACCACTACAATGAGCAGTTCTTC. As protein: CASRLPGLADHYNEQFF. Using reference TRBV28 and TRBJ2-1 for the parts outside the CDR3, the full variable domain is DVKVTQSSRYLVKRTGEKVFLECVQDMDHENMFWYRQDPGLGLRLIYFSYDVKMKEKGDIPEGYSVSREKKERFSLILESASTNQTSMYLCASRLPGLADHYNEQFFGPGTRLTVL.

This rearrangement joins TRBV7-2 to TRBJ1-5; TRBD1 is a possible D gene (5 bases). The CDR3 loop spans 17 amino acids. V shed 0 bases and J shed 7 bases, with 19 bases lying between them. The V gene's germline CDR1 is SGHTA and CDR2 FQGNSA. The CDR3 protein is CASSLAGFRRGTQPQHF. CDR3 in DNA: TGTGCCAGCAGCTTAGCAGGGTTCAGGAGAGGGACGCAGCCCCAGCATTTT.

The rearrangement links TRBV25-1 to TRBJ1-3, with TRBD1 matching 8 bases. The germline V gene has CDR1 MGHDK and CDR2 SYGVNS. V was pared by 10 bases and J by 7 bases, with 0 bases of the junction left unmatched. The CDR3 is made up of 10 amino acids. CDR3 bases: TGTGCCAACAGGGGGAACACCATATATTTT. Translated: CANRGNTIYF.

This clonotype occurred a few times. The chain has TRBV4-1 and TRBJ1-2; TRBD1 might be the D (5 bases). Trimming took off 6 bases at V and 4 bases at J, with 15 bases between the two ends. The germline V gene encodes CDR1 MGHRA and CDR2 YSYEKL. This CDR3 contains 14 residues. The CDR3 loop is CASRPHGGGYGYTF. CDR3 nucleotide sequence: TGCGCCAGCAGACCGCACGGCGGGGGCTATGGCTACACCTTC.

This clonotype was counted only a few times. The chain links TRBV9 to TRBJ2-3; D remains unclear. Deletions cut 0 bases from V and 9 bases from J, with 11 bases between. Per germline, CDR1 SGDLS and CDR2 YYNGEE. This CDR3 has 13 amino acids. CDR3 sequence: CASSVGSESTQYF. The CDR3, as DNA: TGTGCCAGCAGCGTAGGGAGTGAGTCGACGCAGTATTTT. Full variable domain (rest looked up from reference TRBV9 and TRBJ2-3): DSGVTQTPKHLITATGQRVTLRCSPRSGDLSVYWYQQSLDQGLQFLIQYYNGEERAKGNILERFSAQQFPDLHSELNLSSLELGDSALYFCASSVGSESTQYFGPGTRLTVL.

Only a few counts were recorded for this clonotype. DNA for the CDR3: TGTGCCAGCAGCGTGTTCGGGAGTGATCTCACCGGGGAGCTGTTTTTT. This sequence encodes CASSVFGSDLTGELFF. The chain employs TRBV9 and TRBJ2-2; D might be TRBD2 (6 bases). CDR1 is SGDLS, CDR2 YYNGEE, per germline. V lost 2 bases to trimming and J lost 4 bases, with 15 bases between them. The CDR3 consists of 16 residues.

This clonotype was seen ten or more times. V is TRBV7-2 and J is TRBJ2-5; D is ambiguous. Trimming pared 5 bases from V and 7 bases from J, leaving 11 bases between. Germline V gene data show CDR1 as SGHTA and CDR2 as FQGNSA. CDR3 length: 12 amino acids. CDR3 residues: CASSIDETTQYF. The CDR3 DNA follows: TGTGCCAGCAGCATCGATGAAACGACCCAGTACTTC.

The chain carries TRBV4-2 and TRBJ1-6, with 9 bases aligning to TRBD1. Losses at the gene ends were 2 bases for V and 10 bases for J; bases not matched to a gene: 3. This CDR3 spans 14 amino acids. Per germline, CDR1 LGHNA and CDR2 YNFKEQ. The CDR3 coding sequence is TGTGCCAGCAGCCAACAGACAGGGGGATCACCCCTCCACTTT. Encoded protein: CASSQQTGGSPLHF.